This T cell receptor beta chain derives from a study of OX40 agonist ivuxolimab in advanced cancers. Study-level points and caveats: More expanded clones were seen, on average, in CD8+ T cells than in CD4+. Clonal expansion from baseline to week 6 occurred in both CD4+ and CD8+ T cells.

This clone was observed a single time. Its antigen is as yet unknown. Sequencing used immunoSEQ multiplex PCR; TCRdb keeps in-frame clones, though not all of them. The data hold roughly 60,000 clones, with 85% to 90% observed a single time. The CDR3 consists of 13 residues. Unmatched junction bases numbered 3, after V lost 5 bases and J lost 7 bases. CDR1 is MNHEY, CDR2 SVGAGI, per germline. The V gene is TRBV6-5, the J gene TRBJ1-5; TRBD1 matches at 9 bases. The sequence came from an adult with an advanced solid tumor such as melanoma, head and neck, liver or kidney cancer. The sequences come from CD4+ or CD8+ T cells sorted from blood, collected in a trial of the OX40 agonist ivuxolimab. This CDR3 is CASSPDRGQPQHF. In DNA form, the CDR3 reads TGTGCCAGCAGTCCGGACAGGGGACAGCCCCAGCATTTT.